The clone carrying this T cell receptor (beta chain) has only a few counts. Its specificity is unknown. TCRdb reprocessed the RT-PCR reads via MiXCR and lists one record per CDR3 protein. Of around 16,000 distinct CDR3 sequences in the sample, around 80% were seen once. The CDR3 consists of 13 residues. The germline V and J ends were trimmed by 11 bases and 4 bases, with 16 bases remaining between them. This sample is part of a study of yellow fever vaccine responses in identical twins. General study points: Reportedly, twins' vaccine T cell responses looked partly convergent and partly personalized.

The TCR was taken from a woman aged 18-29 years who received the yellow fever vaccine. The chain uses TRBV12-3 or TRBV12-4 and TRBJ2-3; D is possibly TRBD2 (6 bases). The material sequenced was T cells from blood (PBMCs), unsorted or a sorted subset (not recorded which), taken before or after yellow fever vaccination (not recorded which). The DNA for the CDR3 is TGTGCCGCGGGCGGGGAAGGGGCAGATACGCAGTATTTT. Residues: CAAGGEGADTQYF.